The rows below give T cell receptor beta chains drawn from one sample of a study of cytomegalovirus exposure and HLA in healthy donors. Sequencing used immunoSEQ multiplex PCR; TCRdb keeps in-frame clones, though not all of them. The data contain some 130,000 clones, approximately 79% of them singletons. The material sequenced was PBMCs. These receptors originate from a middle-aged man in good health and CMV-seropositive. Both conserved end residues are part of each CDR3. A D gene is named only where the DNA matches it firmly. Some rows have no size entry. The others give once, few or many, or a class for an expanded clone.

>TRBJ1-2|TRBD1|TRBV5-6|.
CASSVTGMNGYTF
TGTGCCAGCAGCGTGACAGGGATGAATGGCTACACCTTC
>TRBJ1-1|TRBD1|TRBV11-2|.
CASSDDRAEAFF
TGTGCCAGCAGCGACGACAGGGCGGAAGCTTTCTTT
>TRBJ2-7|TRBD2|TRBV4-1|.
CASSRISGTFAEQYF
TGCGCCAGCAGCCGTATTAGCGGGACGTTCGCCGAGCAGTACTTC
>TRBJ2-1|TRBD2|TRBV5-1|.
CASSLEGGSGDEQFF
TGCGCCAGCAGCTTGGAGGGAGGGTCGGGCGATGAGCAGTTCTTC
>TRBJ2-1|TRBD2|TRBV2|.
CASPKGEREEWDEQFF
TGTGCCAGCCCAAAAGGGGAGCGGGAGGAGTGGGATGAGCAGTTCTTC
>TRBJ2-1|TRBD2|TRBV5-1|.
CASSLEASGTYNEQFF
TGCGCCAGCAGCTTGGAGGCTAGCGGGACCTACAATGAGCAGTTCTTC
>TRBJ1-5|.|TRBV5-1|.
CASSLEAAGQPQHF
TGCGCCAGCAGCTTGGAGGCAGCGGGTCAGCCCCAGCATTTT
>TRBJ1-1|TRBD1|TRBV11-3|once
CASSPGGRGTEAFF
TGTGCCAGCAGCCCAGGGGGGCGAGGCACTGAAGCTTTCTTT
>TRBJ2-5|.|TRBV5-1|.
CASSLGEGGETQYF
TGCGCCAGCAGCTTGGGGGAAGGAGGAGAGACCCAGTACTTC
>TRBJ2-7|.|TRBV18|.
CASSLRTDEQYF
TGTGCCAGCTCCCTACGGACTGACGAGCAGTACTTC
>TRBJ2-7|TRBD2|TRBV6-1|.
CASTGTSGPYEQYF
TGTGCCAGCACCGGGACTAGCGGGCCCTACGAGCAGTACTTC
>TRBJ2-1|.|TRBV7-9|.
CASSLASAYNEQFF
TGTGCCAGCAGCTTGGCTAGCGCCTACAATGAGCAGTTCTTC
>TRBJ2-2|TRBD2|TRBV7-2|.
CASRRLAGEGGELFF
TGTGCCAGCAGACGCCTAGCGGGAGAAGGCGGGGAGCTGTTTTTT
>TRBJ1-2|.|TRBV7-2|.
CASSTKVVTVSGYGYTF
TGTGCCAGCAGTACCAAAGTTGTTACCGTTTCGGGGTATGGCTACACCTTC
>TRBJ1-1|TRBD1|TRBV30|.
CAWSPRTGEAFF
TGTGCCTGGAGTCCCCGGACAGGGGAAGCTTTCTTT
>TRBJ2-1|TRBD2|TRBV14|.
CASSRNIAGGFDEQFF
TGTGCCAGCAGCCGCAATATAGCGGGAGGGTTCGATGAGCAGTTCTTC
>TRBJ2-1|TRBD2|TRBV19|.
CASSMGREAGEQFF
TGTGCCAGTAGTATGGGTCGGGAGGCAGGGGAGCAGTTCTTC
>TRBJ2-7|TRBD2|TRBV29-1|.
CSVVFAGGPFDEQYF
TGCAGCGTTGTATTTGCGGGAGGGCCCTTCGACGAGCAGTACTTC
>TRBJ2-1|.|TRBV28|.
CASSSWTALSYNEQFF
TGTGCCAGCAGCTCCTGGACAGCCCTCTCCTACAATGAGCAGTTCTTC
>TRBJ1-2|.|TRBV7-6|.
CASSLDLGAYGYTF
TGTGCCAGCAGCTTAGATCTAGGGGCCTATGGCTACACCTTC
>TRBJ2-1|TRBD2|TRBV10-1|.
CASSDRLARGNEQFF
TGCGCCAGCAGTGACAGACTAGCGCGGGGCAATGAGCAGTTCTTC
>TRBJ2-5|.|TRBV7-2|.
CASSLAGRGGETQYF
TGTGCCAGCAGCTTAGCCGGCAGAGGAGGAGAGACCCAGTACTTC
>TRBJ1-1|.|TRBV28|.
CASSFEGAWVNTEAFF
TGTGCCAGCAGTTTCGAAGGGGCTTGGGTTAACACTGAAGCTTTCTTT
>TRBJ2-1|.|TRBV30|.
CAWSVTGSYNEQFF
TGTGCCTGGAGTGTAACGGGGTCCTACAATGAGCAGTTCTTC
>TRBJ2-7|TRBD2|TRBV10-3|.
CAISELASGRSHEQYF
TGTGCCATCAGTGAGTTGGCTAGCGGGAGATCCCACGAGCAGTACTTC
>TRBJ2-3|.|TRBV5-4|.
CASSLDADSSTDTQYF
TGTGCCAGCAGCTTGGATGCGGATTCTAGCACAGATACGCAGTATTTT
>TRBJ2-1|TRBD2|TRBV11-2|.
CASSRTSGRVDEQFF
TGTGCCAGCAGCAGAACTAGCGGGAGGGTGGATGAGCAGTTCTTC
>TRBJ2-1|TRBD2|TRBV6-1|.
CASSAIAGGQYNEQFF
TGTGCCAGCAGTGCAATAGCGGGAGGCCAATACAATGAGCAGTTCTTC
>TRBJ2-5|.|TRBV27|.
CASSLGGPTGPETQYF
TGTGCCAGCAGTTTAGGGGGGCCGACAGGGCCTGAGACCCAGTACTTC
>TRBJ2-7|TRBD1|TRBV2|.
CASSSISGTGGVEQYF
TGTGCCAGCAGTTCGATCTCCGGGACAGGGGGCGTCGAGCAGTACTTC
>TRBJ2-7|.|TRBV4-2|.
CASSQAGSAYEQYF
TGTGCCAGCAGCCAAGCGGGGTCGGCCTACGAGCAGTACTTC
>TRBJ1-2|TRBD1|TRBV2|.
CASTYQGESYGYTF
TGTGCCAGCACGTATCAGGGGGAGAGCTATGGCTACACCTTC
>TRBJ2-7|TRBD1|TRBV7-9|.
CASSLGQLYEQYF
TGTGCCAGCAGCTTGGGACAGCTTTACGAGCAGTACTTC
>TRBJ1-6|TRBD1|TRBV7-9|.
CASSTGQGGDSPLHF
TGTGCCAGCAGCACCGGACAGGGGGGTGATTCACCCCTCCACTTT
>TRBJ2-3|TRBD2|TRBV7-9|.
CASSPGLATDTQYF
TGTGCCAGCAGCCCGGGACTAGCTACAGATACGCAGTATTTT
>TRBJ1-5|.|TRBV19|.
CASSLRGSKYSNQPQHF
TGTGCCAGTAGCCTTAGGGGATCTAAGTATAGCAATCAGCCCCAGCATTTT
>TRBJ2-7|.|TRBV7-7|.
CASSLDRFSYEQYF
TGTGCTAGCAGCTTAGACAGGTTCTCCTACGAGCAGTACTTC
>TRBJ2-3|.|TRBV30|.
CAWSTGYQTDTQYF
TGTGCCTGGAGCACAGGGTACCAGACAGATACGCAGTATTTT
>TRBJ2-3|.|TRBV6-5|.
CASSYNDRDSDTQYF
TGTGCCAGCAGTTACAATGACAGGGACTCAGATACGCAGTATTTT
>TRBJ2-3|TRBD2|TRBV4-2|.
CASSQEGLREGLTDTQYF
TGTGCCAGCAGCCAAGAAGGCCTGCGGGAGGGCCTAACAGATACGCAGTATTTT
>TRBJ1-4|TRBD1|TRBV2|.
CASRLNRGDEKLFF
TGTGCCAGCAGGTTGAACAGGGGGGATGAAAAACTGTTTTTT
>TRBJ1-5|.|TRBV7-6|.
CASSQGTLGNQPQHF
TGTGCCAGCAGCCAAGGGACATTGGGCAATCAGCCCCAGCATTTT
>TRBJ1-1|.|TRBV28|.
CASSLGGGELSTEAFF
TGTGCCAGCAGCCTAGGGGGTGGAGAACTGAGCACTGAAGCTTTCTTT
>TRBJ2-2|TRBD1|TRBV10-3|.
CAISLQGSNTGELFF
TGTGCCATCAGCTTACAGGGGTCCAACACCGGGGAGCTGTTTTTT
>TRBJ2-2|TRBD2|TRBV11-3|.
CASSLRVAGDTGELFF
TGTGCCAGCAGCTTGAGAGTAGCGGGAGACACCGGGGAGCTGTTTTTT
>TRBJ1-4|.|TRBV5-1|.
CASSEGLSIEKLFF
TGCGCCAGCAGCGAGGGACTATCCATTGAAAAACTGTTTTTT
>TRBJ1-3|TRBD1|TRBV19|.
CASTPTWGTEDTIYF
TGTGCCAGTACCCCCACTTGGGGGACAGAGGACACCATATATTTT
>TRBJ1-1|.|TRBV7-2|.
CASSVDGLRGRTEAFF
TGTGCCAGCAGCGTCGACGGCCTGCGGGGGAGAACTGAAGCTTTCTTT
>TRBJ1-2|TRBD1|TRBV5-1|.
CASSLVAGTGVTGYTF
TGCGCCAGCAGCTTGGTTGCCGGGACAGGGGTCACTGGCTACACCTTC
>TRBJ2-2|.|TRBV7-6|few
CASSLARAGELFF
TGTGCCAGCAGCTTAGCCCGGGCCGGGGAGCTGTTTTTT
>TRBJ2-6|.|TRBV7-9|.
CASSFVARSNSGANVLTF
TGTGCCAGCAGCTTTGTTGCACGGTCGAACTCTGGGGCCAACGTCCTGACTTTC
>TRBJ2-1|TRBD2|TRBV6-6|.
CASDPSGAYNEQFF
TGTGCCAGCGATCCTAGCGGAGCTTACAATGAGCAGTTCTTC
>TRBJ1-4|.|TRBV5-1|.
CASSRTASNEKLFF
TGCGCCAGCAGCCGGACAGCGTCTAATGAAAAACTGTTTTTT
>TRBJ2-1|TRBD2|TRBV6-6|once
CASTLGVAGANEQFF
TGTGCCAGCACCCTTGGGGTAGCGGGAGCCAATGAGCAGTTCTTC
>TRBJ2-2|TRBD2|TRBV30|.
CAWSRLAVMNTGELFF
TGTGCCTGGAGTCGACTAGCGGTTATGAACACCGGGGAGCTGTTTTTT